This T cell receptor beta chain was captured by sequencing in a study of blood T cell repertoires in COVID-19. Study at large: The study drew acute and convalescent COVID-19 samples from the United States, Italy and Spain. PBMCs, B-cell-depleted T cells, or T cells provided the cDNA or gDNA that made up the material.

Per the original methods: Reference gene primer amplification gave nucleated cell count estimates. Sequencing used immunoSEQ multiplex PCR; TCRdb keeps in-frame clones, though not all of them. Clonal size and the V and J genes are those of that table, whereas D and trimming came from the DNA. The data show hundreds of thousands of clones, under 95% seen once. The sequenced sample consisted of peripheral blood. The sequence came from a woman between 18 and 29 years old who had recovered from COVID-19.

DNA of the CDR3: TGCGCCAGCAGCGCGACAGAGTCCAACACTGAAGCTTTCTTT. It is translated as CASSATESNTEAFF. The V and J genes are TRBV5-1 and TRBJ1-1, with D perhaps TRBD1 (5 bases). Deletions cut 4 bases from V and 2 bases from J, with 12 bases between. Germline V gene sequence: CDR1 SGHRS, CDR2 YFSETQ. This CDR3 is built from 14 residues.